This entry concerns a single TCR beta chain. This record belongs to a study of blood T cells in healthy people across ages. Healthy Russian Caucasian donors spanned ages about 6 to 90 years. Per sample, extraction of total RNA gave at least 5.5 micrograms in every case. Primed by a sample-barcoded 5' primer and a J-beta primer mix, a second PCR proceeded for roughly 7 to 12 cycles. A single record per CDR3 protein comes from TCRdb applying MiXCR to the 5' RACE reads. The table has roughly 800,000 distinct CDR3 sequences, about 25% seen once. Looked up from germline, CDR1 is SEHNR and CDR2 is FQNEAQ (reference sequence). The CDR3 totals 16 residues. The V and J ends lost 5 bases and 5 bases, in that order; junction bases with no gene match: 11. These data were also reused for a study on T cells of mothers and their children. That investigation notes: All extracted RNA went into cDNA synthesis, around 1.6 ug per 15 ul. Related and unrelated pairs show TCR recombination output that thymic selection shapes similarly.

The clonotype was recovered from a boy aged 5 to 17 in good health. Material for sequencing was blood. V and J are TRBV7-9 and TRBJ2-2; 7 nucleotides agree with TRBD1. The CDR3 nucleotides are TGTGCCAGCAGCGATGGGACAGAAGTTATAACCGGGGAGCTGTTTTTT. Its translation is CASSDGTEVITGELFF.